The 32 T cell receptor beta chains below were found in one sample sequenced in a study of T cell changes during pregnancy in multiple sclerosis. Clones were sequenced by immunoSEQ multiplex PCR, and TCRdb holds only the in-frame ones, with some missing. The sample holds 25,000 to 35,000 clones, more than 90% seen once. Sequencing used CD8+ T cells from peripheral blood mononuclear cells, obtained before pregnancy. The receptors here all came from a female donor with multiple sclerosis, enrolled in a pregnancy study.

The chain combines TRBV7-8 with TRBJ1-5; D might be TRBD1 (6 bases). The length of the CDR3 is 16 residues. The V end lost 5 bases, the J end lost 4 bases, and 18 bases lay between the germline ends. Looked up from germline, CDR1 is SGHVS and CDR2 is FQNEAQ. The CDR3 DNA reads TGTGCCAGCAGCGCCAGCCGGGACAAGGGGAATCAGCCCCAGCATTTT. This sequence encodes CASSASRDKGNQPQHF.

V usage is TRBV29-1 and J usage is TRBJ2-2; the D gene is possibly TRBD1 (5 bases). Germline V CDR1 and CDR2: SQVTM, ANQGSEA. The V and J ends lost 1 base and 7 bases respectively, with 13 bases between them. CDR3 length equals 14 residues. The chain's CDR3 is CSVEVRGMGGELFF. CDR3 sequence (DNA): TGCAGCGTTGAAGTTAGGGGTATGGGCGGGGAGCTGTTTTTT.

This clone was seen only once. The chain couples TRBV4-1 to TRBJ1-1; D is unclear. The CDR3 runs 13 residues. Germline V gene data show CDR1 as MGHRA and CDR2 as YSYEKL. V gave up 1 base and J gave up 2 bases, with 5 bases separating them. The CDR3 loop reads CASSQVVNTEAFF. The CDR3 bases are TGCGCCAGCAGCCAAGTAGTTAACACTGAAGCTTTCTTT.

The V gene is TRBV9, the J gene TRBJ2-7, with TRBD1 matching 8 bases. The length of the CDR3 is 14 residues. V was pared by 4 bases and J by 2 bases, with 5 bases of the junction left unmatched. Germline assignment: CDR1 SGDLS and CDR2 YYNGEE. CDR3 amino acids: CASSPDRATYEQYF. DNA of the CDR3: TGTGCCAGCAGCCCGGACAGGGCAACCTACGAGCAGTACTTC.

This clone showed up just once. The chain combines TRBV27 with TRBJ1-2; D possibly corresponds to TRBD1 (6 bases). V gave up 6 bases and J gave up 7 bases, with 15 bases separating them. The CDR3 runs 13 residues. The germline gives CDR1 MNHEY, CDR2 SMNVEV (reference sequence). CDR3 protein: CASSLTGISGYTF. The DNA for the CDR3 is TGTGCCAGCAGCCTAACAGGGATAAGTGGCTACACCTTC.

This rearrangement joins TRBV7-6 to TRBJ2-3; 9 positions agree with TRBD1. The CDR3 has 16 amino acids. Trimming at V came to 5 bases and at J to 3 bases, leaving 9 bases not matched to a gene. The germline CDR1 and CDR2 sequences are SGHVS and FNYEAQ. The CDR3 loop reads CASSHKPGQGTDTQYF. The DNA for the CDR3 is TGTGCCAGCAGCCACAAACCGGGACAGGGAACAGATACGCAGTATTTT.

This chain uses TRBV7-2 with TRBJ2-7; 7 bases match TRBD2. J lost 4 bases, V lost 5 bases, and 8 bases had no gene match. CDR3 size: 14 residues. CDR1 and CDR2 (germline): SGHTA, FQGNSA. CDR3 DNA: TGTGCCAGCAGCACCCAGCGGGATGGGTACGAGCAGTACTTC. Translated, it gives CASSTQRDGYEQYF.

The chain has TRBV7-2 and TRBJ2-5; 10 bases align to TRBD2. Germline CDR1 is SGHTA and CDR2 is FQGNSA. The CDR3 runs 15 residues. V lost 4 bases and J lost 5; bases outside the gene matches: 7. CDR3 nucleotide sequence: TGTGCCAGCAGCTCCCTAGCGGGAGTGAGGGAGACCCAGTACTTC. Amino acids: CASSSLAGVRETQYF.

The CDR3 sequence is CASSPGGYNEQFF. The CDR3 DNA reads TGTGCCAGCAGTCCCGGGGGGTACAATGAGCAGTTCTTC. The rearrangement links TRBV27 to TRBJ2-1; 7 bases map to TRBD2. The V gene's germline CDR1 is MNHEY and CDR2 SMNVEV (reference sequence). The CDR3 contains 13 residues. Germline trimming cut 5 bases from V and 4 bases from J; bases unmatched to any gene: 2.

J is TRBJ1-1 and V is TRBV5-8, with no clear D. The V end lost 0 bases, the J end lost 3 bases, and 12 bases lay between the germline ends. CDR1 and CDR2 from the germline V gene are SGHTS and YDEGEE. The CDR3 is 15 amino acids. The chain's CDR3 is CASSLAGVPYTEAFF. Here the CDR3 DNA reads TGTGCCAGCAGCTTGGCCGGGGTCCCCTACACTGAAGCTTTCTTT.

The chain is built from TRBV7-2 and TRBJ1-1; TRBD1 matches at 8 bases. Per germline, CDR1 SGHTA and CDR2 FQGNSA. The CDR3 runs to 15 residues. Losses at the gene ends were 3 bases for V and 0 bases for J; bases not matched to a gene: 3. As DNA, the CDR3 is TGTGCCAGCAGCTTCCGGACAGGGATGAACACTGAAGCTTTCTTT. It specifies CASSFRTGMNTEAFF.

V is TRBV7-9 and J is TRBJ2-7; D gene unclear. V gave up 5 bases and J gave up 3 bases, with 14 bases separating them. The length of the CDR3 is 14 residues. Germline CDR1 SEHNR, CDR2 FQNEAQ (reference sequence). The CDR3 sequence is CASSPPDKLYEQYF. The CDR3 DNA reads as TGTGCCAGCAGCCCTCCCGACAAACTCTACGAGCAGTACTTC.

This rearrangement joins TRBV7-3 to TRBJ2-1, with D possibly TRBD2 on 6 matching bases. Trimming stripped 0 bases from V and 5 bases from J, with 11 bases between. The CDR3 loop spans 15 amino acids. Germline V lookup: CDR1 SGHTA, CDR2 FQGTGA. The CDR3 DNA reads as TGTGCCAGCAGCTTAACGCTGGGCGGGAACAATGAGCAGTTCTTC. It is translated as CASSLTLGGNNEQFF.

The chain carries TRBV27 and TRBJ1-2; possibly TRBD1 for D (5 bases). V shed 6 bases and J shed 4 bases, with 12 bases lying between them. Germline CDR1 and CDR2: MNHEY and SMNVEV (reference sequence). This CDR3 contains 13 residues. DNA for the CDR3: TGTGCCAGCAGGTGGACCGGGGGCTATGGCTACACCTTC. Translating gives CASRWTGGYGYTF.

This chain joins TRBV25-1 and TRBJ1-1; maybe TRBD1 (5 bases). CDR3 size: 14 residues. Germline values: CDR1 MGHDK, CDR2 SYGVNS. V lost 2 bases, J lost 5 bases, and 12 bases lay in between. The CDR3 loop reads CASSERRGLTEAFF. CDR3 in DNA: TGTGCCAGCAGTGAAAGGCGGGGGTTGACTGAAGCTTTCTTT.

The rearrangement uses TRBV27 and TRBJ2-7, with unresolved D. V shed 6 bases and J shed 3 bases, with 15 bases lying between them. Germline V gene sequence: CDR1 MNHEY, CDR2 SMNVEV (reference sequence). The CDR3 extends over 14 amino acids. The CDR3 DNA is TGTGCCAGCAGCAGTCCTCTAAACAGCTACGAGCAGTACTTC. As protein: CASSSPLNSYEQYF.

Regarding this clone: A read error may produce the germline difference seen at one junction end. The V and J genes are TRBV27 and TRBJ2-7; the match to TRBD1 covers 8 bases. The CDR3 runs to 14 residues. Germline CDR1 is MNHEY and CDR2 is SMNVEV (reference sequence). This CDR3 is CANSLAGGAYEQYF. CDR3 coding DNA: TGTGCCAACAGTTTAGCAGGGGGCGCCTACGAGCAGTACTTC.

The CDR3 nucleotides read TGTGCCACGAAAACAGGGGGTGATGGCTACACCTTC. This gives the protein CATKTGGDGYTF. V usage is TRBV27 and J usage is TRBJ1-2, with 8 bases fitting TRBD1. V gave up 10 bases and J gave up 6 bases; unmatched junction bases: 7. The CDR3 consists of 12 residues. CDR1 is MNHEY and CDR2 is SMNVEV in the germline V gene (reference sequence).

V is TRBV4-3 and J is TRBJ1-6; D unresolved. V lost 5 bases and J 1 base, leaving 9 bases between the germline ends. CDR1 and CDR2 from the germline V gene are LGHNA and YSLEER. The CDR3 consists of 15 residues. As DNA, the CDR3 is TGCGCCAGCAGCGTCGAGGGTTCCTATAATTCACCCCTCCACTTT. Translating it yields CASSVEGSYNSPLHF.

This sequence joins TRBV2 and TRBJ2-7, with 10 positions matching TRBD1. Trimming removed 8 bases from V and 13 bases from J; junction bases left unmatched: 14. Germline-derived CDR1 and CDR2 are SNHLY and FYNNEI. There are 13 residues in the CDR3. For the CDR3, the DNA is TGTGCCAGCGAGGGGGGGCCCGGGACAGGGGTATACTTC. Translated, it gives CASEGGPGTGVYF.

The chain uses TRBV21-1 and TRBJ1-1; the table calls TRBD1, which could not be checked here. TRBV21-1 has pseudogene status. The CDR3 covers 17 residues. The CDR3 bases are TGTGCCAGCATCGTCCCGCCGGCAGACACCCGAGCCACTGAAGCTTTCTTT. This sequence encodes CASIVPPADTRATEAFF.

The genes are TRBV4-3 and TRBJ2-7; 8 nucleotides match TRBD1. With 0 bases clipped from V and 4 bases from J, the junction kept 5 bases outside the gene matches. Germline V CDR1 and CDR2: LGHNA, YSLEER. The CDR3 runs 15 residues. CDR3 in amino acids: CASSQETTGAYEQYF. CDR3 coding DNA: TGCGCCAGCAGCCAAGAGACGACAGGGGCTTACGAGCAGTACTTC.

This clone was observed once. The V call is TRBV4-2, the J call TRBJ2-3; D gene uncertain. From germline, CDR1 is LGHNA and CDR2 YNFKEQ. The CDR3 contains 13 residues. The ends were cut back, 2 bases at V and 6 bases at J, with 9 bases in the middle. The CDR3 reads CASSQLVGDTQYF. CDR3 nucleotides: TGTGCCAGCAGCCAACTTGTCGGGGATACGCAGTATTTT.

To note about this clone: Germline and junction disagree at one end, which may indicate a read error. This chain links TRBV6-5 with TRBJ1-4; D perhaps matches TRBD1 (6 bases). This CDR3 comprises 14 residues. The germline CDR1 and CDR2 sequences are MNHEY and SVGAGI. CDR3 loop: CASSHSGVGEKLFF. The CDR3 bases are TGTGCCAGCAGTCACTCAGGGGTTGGCGAAAAACTGTTTTTT.

Only one count was recorded for this clone. The rearrangement joins TRBV6-5 to TRBJ2-2, with 7 bases lining up with TRBD2. The CDR3 runs 14 residues. Losses at the gene ends were 1 base for V and 6 bases for J; bases not matched to a gene: 2. Germline CDR1 is MNHEY and CDR2 is SVGAGI. CDR3 region: CASSYFRGAGELFF. Written as DNA, the CDR3 is TGTGCCAGCAGTTACTTCCGGGGGGCCGGGGAGCTGTTTTTT.

The chain employs TRBV28 and TRBJ1-3; D is ambiguous. Trimming pared 5 bases from V and 4 bases from J, leaving 12 bases between. Germline CDR1 reads MDHEN; CDR2 reads SYDVKM. CDR3 length equals 14 residues. This chain's CDR3 is CASSASSLGNTIYF. The DNA of the CDR3 is TGTGCCAGCAGTGCATCGAGCTTAGGAAACACCATATATTTT.

The V gene is TRBV6-5, the J gene TRBJ1-1; the D gene is possibly TRBD1 (6 bases). The V end was cut by 0 bases, the J end by 1 base, with 12 bases between. Germline CDR1 and CDR2: MNHEY and SVGAGI. The CDR3 length is 16 residues. The CDR3 bases are TGTGCCAGCAGTTACTCGAACAGGGTAGGGAACACTGAAGCTTTCTTT. Protein product: CASSYSNRVGNTEAFF.

This chain's CDR3 is CASSLVTGGGGYTF. CDR3 nucleotides: TGCGCCAGCAGCTTGGTAACAGGGGGCGGAGGCTACACCTTC. The J gene is TRBJ1-2, the V gene TRBV5-1; 9 bases align to TRBD1. CDR1 is SGHRS and CDR2 is YFSETQ in the germline V gene. With 0 bases clipped from V and 8 bases from J, the junction kept 5 bases outside the gene matches. The CDR3 extends over 14 amino acids.

The table lists this clone with a few counts. J is TRBJ2-5 and V is TRBV19; perhaps TRBD2 as D (6 bases). Trimming pared 5 bases from V and 5 bases from J, leaving 15 bases between. The CDR3 extends over 14 amino acids. The germline V gene encodes CDR1 LNHDA and CDR2 SQIVND (reference sequence). The chain's CDR3 is CASSARSGWETQYF. The CDR3 DNA reads as TGTGCCAGTAGTGCTAGGAGCGGGTGGGAGACCCAGTACTTC.

V is TRBV6-1 and J is TRBJ2-7; D is possibly TRBD1 (6 bases). V was cut by 2 bases and J by 7 bases, with 15 bases left in between. The CDR3 consists of 14 residues. Per germline, CDR1 MNHNS and CDR2 SASEGT. CDR3 sequence: CASSETGRGGEQYF. CDR3 nucleotide sequence: TGTGCCAGCAGTGAAACGGGGCGAGGGGGTGAGCAGTACTTC.

V is TRBV29-1 and J is TRBJ2-1; D not certain. This CDR3 is built from 11 residues. Trimming stripped 5 bases from V and 5 bases from J, with 7 bases between. CDR1 is SQVTM, CDR2 ANQGSEA, per germline. The chain's CDR3 is CSVTTNNEQFF. The CDR3 DNA is TGCAGCGTTACAACTAACAATGAGCAGTTCTTC.

The chain has TRBV9 and TRBJ1-2; a weak D match, TRBD1 (6 bases). V dropped 4 bases and J dropped 0 bases, with 25 bases sitting between them. This CDR3 region has 19 residues. The V gene's germline CDR1 is SGDLS and CDR2 YYNGEE. In DNA, the CDR3 is TGTGCCAGCAGCCGGCAGTATCGGGGAGGGGGGGAGTCTAACTATGGCTACACCTTC. Protein sequence: CASSRQYRGGGESNYGYTF.